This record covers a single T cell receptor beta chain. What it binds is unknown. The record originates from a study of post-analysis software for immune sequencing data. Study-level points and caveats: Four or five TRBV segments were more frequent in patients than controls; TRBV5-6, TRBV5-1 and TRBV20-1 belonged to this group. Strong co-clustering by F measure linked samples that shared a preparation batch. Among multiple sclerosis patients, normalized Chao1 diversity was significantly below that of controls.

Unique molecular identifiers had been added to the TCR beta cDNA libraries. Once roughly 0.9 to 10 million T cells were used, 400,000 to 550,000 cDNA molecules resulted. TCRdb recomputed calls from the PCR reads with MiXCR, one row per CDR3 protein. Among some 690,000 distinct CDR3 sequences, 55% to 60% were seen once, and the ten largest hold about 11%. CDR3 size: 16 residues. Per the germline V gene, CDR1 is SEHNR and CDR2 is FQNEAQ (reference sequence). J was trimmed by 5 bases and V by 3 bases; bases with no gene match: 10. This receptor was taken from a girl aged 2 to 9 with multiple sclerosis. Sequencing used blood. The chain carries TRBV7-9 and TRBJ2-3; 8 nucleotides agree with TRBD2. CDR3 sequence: CASSLGSAGALDTQYF. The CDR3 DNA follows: TGTGCCAGCAGCTTGGGGTCAGCGGGAGCCCTAGATACGCAGTATTTT.